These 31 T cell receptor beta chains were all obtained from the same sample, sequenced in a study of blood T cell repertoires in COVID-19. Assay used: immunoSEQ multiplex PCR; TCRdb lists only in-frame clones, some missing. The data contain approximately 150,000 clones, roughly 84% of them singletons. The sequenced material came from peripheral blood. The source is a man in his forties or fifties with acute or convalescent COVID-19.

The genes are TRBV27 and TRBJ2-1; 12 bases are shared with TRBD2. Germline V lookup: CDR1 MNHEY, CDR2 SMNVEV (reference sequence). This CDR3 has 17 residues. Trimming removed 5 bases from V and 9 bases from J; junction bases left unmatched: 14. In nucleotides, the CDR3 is TGTGCCAGCAGTCCCCTAGCGGGGGGGCCAAGTTTTGGTGAGCAGTTCTTC. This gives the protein CASSPLAGGPSFGEQFF.

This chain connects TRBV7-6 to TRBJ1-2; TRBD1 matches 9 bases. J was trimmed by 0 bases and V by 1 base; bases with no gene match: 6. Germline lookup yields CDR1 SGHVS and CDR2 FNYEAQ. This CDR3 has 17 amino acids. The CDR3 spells CASSLGTGGKANYGYTF. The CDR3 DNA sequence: TGTGCCAGCAGCTTAGGTACAGGGGGCAAGGCTAACTATGGCTACACCTTC. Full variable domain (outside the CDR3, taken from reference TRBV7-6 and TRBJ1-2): GAGVSQSPRYKVTKRGQDVALRCDPISGHVSLYWYRQALGQGPEFLTYFNYEAQQDKSGLPNDRFSAERPEGSISTLTIQRTEQRDSAMYRCASSLGTGGKANYGYTFGSGTRLTVV.

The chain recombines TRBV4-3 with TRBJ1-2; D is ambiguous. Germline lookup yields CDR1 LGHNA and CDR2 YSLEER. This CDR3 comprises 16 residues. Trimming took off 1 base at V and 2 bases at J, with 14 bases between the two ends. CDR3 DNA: TGCGCCAGCAGCCAAGGTATCGGGAATTCAAACTATGGCTACACCTTC. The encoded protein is CASSQGIGNSNYGYTF.

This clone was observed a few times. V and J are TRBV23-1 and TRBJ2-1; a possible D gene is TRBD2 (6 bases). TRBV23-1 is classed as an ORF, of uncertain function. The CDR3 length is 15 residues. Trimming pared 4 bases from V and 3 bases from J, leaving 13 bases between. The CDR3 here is CASSLGDCFYNEQFF. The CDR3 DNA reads TGCGCCAGCAGTCTGGGGGACTGTTTCTACAATGAGCAGTTCTTC.

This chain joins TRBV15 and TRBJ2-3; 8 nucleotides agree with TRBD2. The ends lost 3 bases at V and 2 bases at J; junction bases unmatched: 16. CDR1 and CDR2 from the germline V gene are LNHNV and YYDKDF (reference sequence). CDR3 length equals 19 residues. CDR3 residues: CATSRALGDSGASTDTQYF. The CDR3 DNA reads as TGTGCCACCAGCAGGGCCTTGGGGGATAGCGGGGCGTCCACAGATACGCAGTATTTT.

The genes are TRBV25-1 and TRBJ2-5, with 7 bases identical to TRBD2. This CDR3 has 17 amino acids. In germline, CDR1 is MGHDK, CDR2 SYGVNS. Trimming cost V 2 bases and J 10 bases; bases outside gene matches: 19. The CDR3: CASSEIVPSGDKVGQYF. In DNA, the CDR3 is TGTGCCAGCAGTGAAATTGTTCCGAGCGGGGATAAAGTTGGCCAGTACTTC. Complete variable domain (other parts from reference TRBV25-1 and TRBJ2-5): EADIYQTPRYLVIGTGKKITLECSQTMGHDKMYWYQQDPGMELHLIHYSYGVNSTEKGDLSSESTVSRIRTEHFPLTLESARPSHTSQYLCASSEIVPSGDKVGQYFGPGTRLLVL.

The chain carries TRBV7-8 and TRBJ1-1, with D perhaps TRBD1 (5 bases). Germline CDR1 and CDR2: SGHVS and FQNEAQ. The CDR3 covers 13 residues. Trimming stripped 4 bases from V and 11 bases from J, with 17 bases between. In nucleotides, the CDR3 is TGTGCCAGCAGCTCCATGGGTGGGGGGATGGCTTTCTTT. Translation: CASSSMGGGMAFF. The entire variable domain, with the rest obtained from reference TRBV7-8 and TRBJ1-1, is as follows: GAGVSQSPRYKVAKRGQDVALRCDPISGHVSLFWYQQALGQGPEFLTYFQNEAQLDKSGLPSDRFFAERPEGSVSTLKIQRTQQEDSAVYLCASSSMGGGMAFFGQGTRLTVV.

The CDR3 DNA follows: TGTGCCAGCTCACTAGAATCGTCCGGGACAGGGGGCTATAATTCACCCCTCCACTTT. Protein product: CASSLESSGTGGYNSPLHF. V usage is TRBV18 and J usage is TRBJ1-6, with 11 bases identical to TRBD1. Germline V lookup: CDR1 KGHSH, CDR2 LQKENI. V trimming: 4 bases; J trimming: 3 bases; junction bases outside the gene matches: 11. The CDR3 is 19 amino acids.

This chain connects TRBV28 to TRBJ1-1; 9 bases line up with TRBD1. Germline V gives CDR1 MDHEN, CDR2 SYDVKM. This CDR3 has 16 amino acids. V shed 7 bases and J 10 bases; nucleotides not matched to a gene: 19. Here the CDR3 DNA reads TGTGCCAGCAAAACGCCGGGACAGGGAATAGCCCCCGGAGCTTTCTTT. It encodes CASKTPGQGIAPGAFF.

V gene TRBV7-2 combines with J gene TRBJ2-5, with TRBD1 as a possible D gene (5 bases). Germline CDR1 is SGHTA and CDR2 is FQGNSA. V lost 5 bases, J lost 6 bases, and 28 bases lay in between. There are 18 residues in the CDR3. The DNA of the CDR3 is TGTGCCAGCAGCCTAGTTTCGCATGGGGCCGTGTCTAGGAAGACCCAGTACTTC. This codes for CASSLVSHGAVSRKTQYF.

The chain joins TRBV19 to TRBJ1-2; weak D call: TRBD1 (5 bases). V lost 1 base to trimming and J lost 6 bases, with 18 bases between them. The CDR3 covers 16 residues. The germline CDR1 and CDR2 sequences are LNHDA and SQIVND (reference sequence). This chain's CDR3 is CASSIAYSQDNHGYTF. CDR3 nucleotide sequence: TGTGCCAGTAGTATAGCATACAGCCAGGACAATCATGGCTACACCTTC.

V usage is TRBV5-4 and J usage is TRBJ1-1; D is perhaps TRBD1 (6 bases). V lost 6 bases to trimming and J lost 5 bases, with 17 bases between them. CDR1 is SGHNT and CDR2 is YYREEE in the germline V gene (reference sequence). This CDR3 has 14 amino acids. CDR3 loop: CASNSPGGLTEAFF. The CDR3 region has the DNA TGTGCCAGCAACTCTCCGGGGGGGCTTACTGAAGCTTTCTTT.

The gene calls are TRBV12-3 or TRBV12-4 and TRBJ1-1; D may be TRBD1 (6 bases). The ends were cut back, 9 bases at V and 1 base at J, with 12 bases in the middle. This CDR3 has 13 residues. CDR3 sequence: CARCRGSNTEAFF. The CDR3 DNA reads TGTGCCAGGTGCAGGGGTTCGAACACTGAAGCTTTCTTT.

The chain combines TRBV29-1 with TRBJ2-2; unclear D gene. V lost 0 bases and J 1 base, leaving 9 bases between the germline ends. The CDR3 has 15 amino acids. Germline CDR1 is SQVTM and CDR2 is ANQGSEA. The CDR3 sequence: CSVEDEVQNTGELFF. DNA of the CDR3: TGCAGCGTTGAAGACGAGGTTCAGAACACCGGGGAGCTGTTTTTT.

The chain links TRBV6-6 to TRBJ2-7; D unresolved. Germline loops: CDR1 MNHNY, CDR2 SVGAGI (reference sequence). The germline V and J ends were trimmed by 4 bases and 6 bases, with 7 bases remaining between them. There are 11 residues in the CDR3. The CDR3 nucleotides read TGTGCCAGCAGTTCCCCGAGCGAGCAGTACTTC. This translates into CASSSPSEQYF.

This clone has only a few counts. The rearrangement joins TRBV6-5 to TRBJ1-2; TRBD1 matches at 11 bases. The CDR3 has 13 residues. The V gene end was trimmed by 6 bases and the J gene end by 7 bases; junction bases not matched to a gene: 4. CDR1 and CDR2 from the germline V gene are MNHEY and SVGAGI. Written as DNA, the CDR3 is TGTGCCAGCAGGGACAGGGGGCATGGTGGCTACACCTTC. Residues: CASRDRGHGGYTF.

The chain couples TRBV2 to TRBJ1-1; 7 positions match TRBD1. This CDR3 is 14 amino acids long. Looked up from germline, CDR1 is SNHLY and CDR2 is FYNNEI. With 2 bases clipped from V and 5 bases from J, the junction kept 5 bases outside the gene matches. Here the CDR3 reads CASSERTGGTEAFF. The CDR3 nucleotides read TGTGCCAGCAGTGAAAGGACAGGTGGGACTGAAGCTTTCTTT. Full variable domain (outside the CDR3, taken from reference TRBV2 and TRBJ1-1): EPEVTQTPSHQVTQMGQEVILRCVPISNHLYFYWYRQILGQKVEFLVSFYNNEISEKSEIFDDQFSVERPDGSNFTLKIRSTKLEDSAMYFCASSERTGGTEAFFGQGTRLTVV.

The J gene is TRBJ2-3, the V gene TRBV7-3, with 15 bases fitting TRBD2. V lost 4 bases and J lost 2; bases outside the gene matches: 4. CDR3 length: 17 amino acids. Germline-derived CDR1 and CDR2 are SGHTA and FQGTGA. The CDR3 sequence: CASSSRTSGGATDTQYF. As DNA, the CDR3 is TGTGCCAGCAGCTCCCGGACTAGCGGGGGGGCCACAGATACGCAGTATTTT.

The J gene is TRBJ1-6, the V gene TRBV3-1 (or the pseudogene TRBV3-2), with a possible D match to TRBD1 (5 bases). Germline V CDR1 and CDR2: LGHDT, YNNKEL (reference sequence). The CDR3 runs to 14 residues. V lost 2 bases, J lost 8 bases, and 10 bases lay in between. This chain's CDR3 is CASSQSGYHSPLHF. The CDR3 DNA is TGTGCCAGCAGCCAATCAGGGTATCATTCACCCCTCCACTTT.

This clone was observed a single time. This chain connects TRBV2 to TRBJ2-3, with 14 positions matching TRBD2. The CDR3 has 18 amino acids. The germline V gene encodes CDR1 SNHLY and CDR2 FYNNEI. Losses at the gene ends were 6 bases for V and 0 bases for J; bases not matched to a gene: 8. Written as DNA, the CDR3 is TGTGCCAGCAGCTTGGGGACTAGCGGGGGTCCTAGCACAGATACGCAGTATTTT. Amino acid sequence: CASSLGTSGGPSTDTQYF. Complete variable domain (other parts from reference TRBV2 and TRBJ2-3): EPEVTQTPSHQVTQMGQEVILRCVPISNHLYFYWYRQILGQKVEFLVSFYNNEISEKSEIFDDQFSVERPDGSNFTLKIRSTKLEDSAMYFCASSLGTSGGPSTDTQYFGPGTRLTVL.

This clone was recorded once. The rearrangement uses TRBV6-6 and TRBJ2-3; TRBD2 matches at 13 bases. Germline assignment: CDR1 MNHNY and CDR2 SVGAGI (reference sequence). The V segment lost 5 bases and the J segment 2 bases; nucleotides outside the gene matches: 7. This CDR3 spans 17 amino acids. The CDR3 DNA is TGTGCCAGCAGTCTCGGACTAGCGGGGGCCCACACAGATACGCAGTATTTT. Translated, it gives CASSLGLAGAHTDTQYF.

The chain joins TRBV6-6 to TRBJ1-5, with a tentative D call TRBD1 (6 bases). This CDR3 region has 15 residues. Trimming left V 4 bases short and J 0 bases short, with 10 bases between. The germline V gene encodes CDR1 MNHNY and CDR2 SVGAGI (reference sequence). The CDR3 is CASSSAGVSNQPQHF. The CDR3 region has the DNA TGTGCCAGCAGTTCCGCAGGGGTTAGCAATCAGCCCCAGCATTTT.

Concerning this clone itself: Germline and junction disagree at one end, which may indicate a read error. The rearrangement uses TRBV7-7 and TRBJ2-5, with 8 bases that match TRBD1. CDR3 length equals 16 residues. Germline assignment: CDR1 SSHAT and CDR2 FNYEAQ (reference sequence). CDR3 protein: CASSLVGQGTQETQYF. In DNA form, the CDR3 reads TGTGCTAGCAGCTTAGTTGGACAGGGAACTCAAGAGACCCAGTACTTC.

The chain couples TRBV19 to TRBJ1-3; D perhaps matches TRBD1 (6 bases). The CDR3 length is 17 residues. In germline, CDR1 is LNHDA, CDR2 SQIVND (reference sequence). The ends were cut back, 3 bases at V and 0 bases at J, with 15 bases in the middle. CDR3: CASSIGRGLYSGNTIYF. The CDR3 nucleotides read TGTGCCAGTAGTATCGGCAGGGGCCTCTACTCTGGAAACACCATATATTTT.

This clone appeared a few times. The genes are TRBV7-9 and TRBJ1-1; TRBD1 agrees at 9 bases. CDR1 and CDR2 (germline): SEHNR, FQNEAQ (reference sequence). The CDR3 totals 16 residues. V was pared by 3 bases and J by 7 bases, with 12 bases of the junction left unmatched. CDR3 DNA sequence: TGTGCCAGCAGCTTGGCCGGGACAGGGTTGAGGAATGAAGCTTTCTTT. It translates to CASSLAGTGLRNEAFF.

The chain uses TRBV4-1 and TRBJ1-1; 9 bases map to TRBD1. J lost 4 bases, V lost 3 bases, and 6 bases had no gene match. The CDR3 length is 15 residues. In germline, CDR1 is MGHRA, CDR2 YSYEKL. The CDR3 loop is CASSHHGQGSTEAFF. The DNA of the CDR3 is TGCGCCAGCAGCCACCATGGACAGGGGAGCACTGAAGCTTTCTTT.

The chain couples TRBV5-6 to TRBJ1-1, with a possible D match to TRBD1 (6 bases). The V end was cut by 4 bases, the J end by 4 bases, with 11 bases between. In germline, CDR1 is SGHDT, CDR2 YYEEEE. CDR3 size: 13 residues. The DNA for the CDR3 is TGTGCCAGCAGCAAGAGGGGGGGCACTGAAGCTTTCTTT. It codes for CASSKRGGTEAFF.

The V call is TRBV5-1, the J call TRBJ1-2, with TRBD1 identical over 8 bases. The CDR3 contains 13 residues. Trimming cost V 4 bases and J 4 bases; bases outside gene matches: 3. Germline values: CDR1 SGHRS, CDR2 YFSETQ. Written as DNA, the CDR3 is TGCGCCAGCAGCCCGGACAGGGCCTATGGCTACACCTTC. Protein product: CASSPDRAYGYTF.

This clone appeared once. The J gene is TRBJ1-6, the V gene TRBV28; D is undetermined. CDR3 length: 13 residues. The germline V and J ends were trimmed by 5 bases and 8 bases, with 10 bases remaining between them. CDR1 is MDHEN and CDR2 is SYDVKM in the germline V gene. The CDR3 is CASSPYGDSPLHF. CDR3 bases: TGTGCCAGCAGTCCATACGGGGATTCACCCCTCCACTTT. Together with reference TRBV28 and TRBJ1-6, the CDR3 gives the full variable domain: DVKVTQSSRYLVKRTGEKVFLECVQDMDHENMFWYRQDPGLGLRLIYFSYDVKMKEKGDIPEGYSVSREKKERFSLILESASTNQTSMYLCASSPYGDSPLHFGNGTRLTVT.

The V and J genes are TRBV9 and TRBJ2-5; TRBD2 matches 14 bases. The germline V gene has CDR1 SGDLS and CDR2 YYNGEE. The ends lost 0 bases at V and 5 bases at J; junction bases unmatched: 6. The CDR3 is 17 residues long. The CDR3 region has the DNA TGTGCCAGCAGCGTAGCCCCCCGGACTAGCGGGGGGGAGACCCAGTACTTC. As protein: CASSVAPRTSGGETQYF.

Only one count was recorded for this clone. The CDR3 nucleotides are TGCAGCGTTGAATCAGGGTATGGCTACACCTTC. Protein: CSVESGYGYTF. The rearrangement joins TRBV29-1 to TRBJ1-2; a possible D gene is TRBD1 (5 bases). From germline, CDR1 is SQVTM and CDR2 ANQGSEA. Trimming pared 2 bases from V and 5 bases from J, leaving 6 bases between. This CDR3 spans 11 amino acids.